This T cell receptor (beta chain) was retrieved from a study of vaccination effects on CD4 cells after COVID-19. As regards this clone: Antigen specificity is unknown.

The assay was immunoSEQ multiplex PCR, and TCRdb's table has in-frame clones only and misses some. Among some 12,000 clones listed, over 60% were seen once. CDR1 and CDR2 (germline): ENHRY, SYGVKD. CDR3 length: 13 residues. V dropped 5 bases and J dropped 2 bases, with 8 bases sitting between them. Expansion with viral peptide pools was applied to antigen-specific CD4+ T cells by the ViraFEST assay prior to sequencing. Scientists isolated CD4+ T cells after a roughly 10-day culture period ended. Of the BNT162b2 and mRNA-1273 vaccines, participants received two doses of one or the other. Sequenced material: CD4+ T cells from PBMCs cultured with SARS-CoV-2 spike peptides, taken after COVID-19 vaccination. V is TRBV10-3 and J is TRBJ2-3; TRBD1 is a possible D gene (5 bases). This sequence was found in a human donor who received a COVID-19 vaccine. For the CDR3, the DNA is TGTGCCATCAGTCGACAGTCCACAGATACGCAGTATTTT. The encoded protein is CAISRQSTDTQYF.